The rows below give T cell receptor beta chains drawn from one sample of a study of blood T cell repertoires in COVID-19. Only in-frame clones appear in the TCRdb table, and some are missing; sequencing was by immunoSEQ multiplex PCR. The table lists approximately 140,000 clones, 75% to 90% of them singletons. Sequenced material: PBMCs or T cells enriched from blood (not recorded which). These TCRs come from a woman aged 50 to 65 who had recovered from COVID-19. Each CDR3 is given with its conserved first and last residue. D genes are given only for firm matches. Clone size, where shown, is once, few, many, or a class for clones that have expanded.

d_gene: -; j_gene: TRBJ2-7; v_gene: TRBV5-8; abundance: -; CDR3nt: TGTGCCAGCTCCCGCGCCGGGCAGGGGGGTTCCTACGAGCAGTACTTC; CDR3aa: CASSRAGQGGSYEQYF
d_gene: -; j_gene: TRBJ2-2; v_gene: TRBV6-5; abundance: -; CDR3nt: TGTGCCAGCAGTCCTAGTATCGGGGAGCTGTTTTTT; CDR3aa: CASSPSIGELFF
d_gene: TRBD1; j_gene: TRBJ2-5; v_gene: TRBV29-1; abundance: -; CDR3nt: TGCAGCGTGTGGGACAGGGAGGTTAAAGAGACCCAGTACTTC; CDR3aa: CSVWDREVKETQYF
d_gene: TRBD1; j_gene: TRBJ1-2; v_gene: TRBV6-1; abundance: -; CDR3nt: TGTGCCAGCAGTGATCAAGGGACAGGGGATTTTTCTGGCTACACCTTC; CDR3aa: CASSDQGTGDFSGYTF
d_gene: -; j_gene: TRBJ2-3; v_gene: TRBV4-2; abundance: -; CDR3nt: TGTGCCAGCAGCCAACGCAGGGATGGTGATACGCAGTATTTT; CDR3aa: CASSQRRDGDTQYF
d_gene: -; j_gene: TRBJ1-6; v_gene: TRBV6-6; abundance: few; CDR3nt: TGTGCCAGCAGTCCCGTTCGTGGCAGGGGTAGGAGTTCACCCCTCCACTTT; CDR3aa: CASSPVRGRGRSSPLHF
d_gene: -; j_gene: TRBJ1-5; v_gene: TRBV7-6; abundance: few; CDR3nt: TGTGCCTCCGGCAATCAGCCCCAGCATTTT; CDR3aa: CASGNQPQHF
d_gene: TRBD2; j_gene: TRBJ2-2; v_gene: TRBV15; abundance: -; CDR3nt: TGTGCCACCAGCAGAAAAACTAGCGGGGGGCTGAACACCGGGGAGCTGTTTTTT; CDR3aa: CATSRKTSGGLNTGELFF
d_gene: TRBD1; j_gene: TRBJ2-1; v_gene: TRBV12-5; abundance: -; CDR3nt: TGTGCTAGTGGTCGATGGACAGGGGGCCATGAGCAGTTCTTC; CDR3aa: CASGRWTGGHEQFF
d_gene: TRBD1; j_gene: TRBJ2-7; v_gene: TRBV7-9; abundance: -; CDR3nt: TGTGCCAGCAGCTTAGAGGGGGCCTACTACGAGCAGTACTTC; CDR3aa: CASSLEGAYYEQYF
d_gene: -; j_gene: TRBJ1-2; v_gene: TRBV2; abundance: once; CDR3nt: TGTGCCAGCTGGGAGACGGTATATGGCTACACCTTC; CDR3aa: CASWETVYGYTF
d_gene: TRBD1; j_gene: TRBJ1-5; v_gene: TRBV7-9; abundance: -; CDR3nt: TGTGCCAGCAGTCTGGCAGGGGGCGTTCAGCCCCAGCATTTT; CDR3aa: CASSLAGGVQPQHF
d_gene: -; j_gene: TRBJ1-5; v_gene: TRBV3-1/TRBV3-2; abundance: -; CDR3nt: TGTGCCAGCAGCCTAGGACACGGGGGACTCAATCAGCCCCAGCATTTT; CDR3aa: CASSLGHGGLNQPQHF
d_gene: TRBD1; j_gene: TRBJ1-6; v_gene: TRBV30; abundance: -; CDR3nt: TGTGCCTGGAGTGGACAGGGGTGGAATTCACCCCTCCACTTT; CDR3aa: CAWSGQGWNSPLHF
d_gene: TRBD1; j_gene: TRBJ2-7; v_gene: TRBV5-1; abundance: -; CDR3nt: TGCGCCAGCAGCCCTACAGGGGGCGGTGAGCAGTACTTC; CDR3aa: CASSPTGGGEQYF
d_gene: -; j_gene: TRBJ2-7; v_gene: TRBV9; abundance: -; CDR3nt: TGTGCCAGCAGTCGGACCCAGGGCTACGAGCAGTACTTC; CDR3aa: CASSRTQGYEQYF
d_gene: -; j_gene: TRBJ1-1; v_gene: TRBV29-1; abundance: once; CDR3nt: TGCAGCGCCACGGGGGACCTTGCTTTCTTT; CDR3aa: CSATGDLAFF
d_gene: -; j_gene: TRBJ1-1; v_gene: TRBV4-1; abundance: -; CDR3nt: TGCGCCAGCAGCCAAGACAGGGGTACTGAAGCTTTCTTT; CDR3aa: CASSQDRGTEAFF
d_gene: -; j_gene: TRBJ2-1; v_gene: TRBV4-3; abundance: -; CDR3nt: TGCGCCAGCAGCCCCCACGGTGGCGGAAGGCAGTTCTTC; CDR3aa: CASSPHGGGRQFF
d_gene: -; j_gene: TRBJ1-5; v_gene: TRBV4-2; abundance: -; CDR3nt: TGTGCCAGCAGCCAAGAGCAGGGCGGAACTCAGCCCCAGCATTTT; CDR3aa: CASSQEQGGTQPQHF
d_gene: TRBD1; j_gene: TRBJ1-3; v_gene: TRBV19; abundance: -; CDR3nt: TGTGCCAGTAGTACGACGGACAGGGCGAGCTCTGGAAACACCATATATTTT; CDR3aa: CASSTTDRASSGNTIYF
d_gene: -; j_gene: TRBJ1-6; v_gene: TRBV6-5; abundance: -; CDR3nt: TGTGCCAGCAGGTCGGACAGTGCCAATTCACCCCTCCACTTT; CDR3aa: CASRSDSANSPLHF
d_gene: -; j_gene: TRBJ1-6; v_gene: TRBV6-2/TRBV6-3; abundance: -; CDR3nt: TGTGCCAGCAGCTCGGACAGTTCCATCCCCAATTCACCCCTCCACTTT; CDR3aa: CASSSDSSIPNSPLHF
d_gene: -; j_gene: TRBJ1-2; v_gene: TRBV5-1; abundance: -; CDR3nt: TGCGCCAGCAGCTTAAGCGGGAGCCCCTATGGCTACACCTTC; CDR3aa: CASSLSGSPYGYTF
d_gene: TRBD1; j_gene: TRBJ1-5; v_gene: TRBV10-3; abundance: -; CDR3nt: TGTGCCATCAGTGAAACAGGGGGCAATCAGCCCCAGCATTTT; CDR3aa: CAISETGGNQPQHF
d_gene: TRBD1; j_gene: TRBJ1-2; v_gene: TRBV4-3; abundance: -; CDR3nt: TGCGCCAGCAGCCAAGAGGAAACAGGGGTCTATGGCTACACCTTC; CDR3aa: CASSQEETGVYGYTF
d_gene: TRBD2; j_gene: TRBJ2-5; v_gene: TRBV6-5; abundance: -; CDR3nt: TGTGCCAGCAGTACCCGACTAGCGGCCCAAGAGACCCAGTACTTC; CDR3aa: CASSTRLAAQETQYF
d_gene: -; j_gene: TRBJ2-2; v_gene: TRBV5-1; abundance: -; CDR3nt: TGCGCCAGCAGCTTGGGGTCGGTTACGAACACCGGGGAGCTGTTTTTT; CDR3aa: CASSLGSVTNTGELFF
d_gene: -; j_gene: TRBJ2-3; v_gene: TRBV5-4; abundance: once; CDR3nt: TGTGCCAGCAGCCCCACCTATTCTAGAACAGATACGCAGTATTTT; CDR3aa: CASSPTYSRTDTQYF
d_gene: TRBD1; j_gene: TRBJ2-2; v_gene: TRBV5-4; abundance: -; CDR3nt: TGTGCCAGCAGCGCCGACAGGGGACGATCGAACACCGGGGAGCTGTTTTTT; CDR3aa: CASSADRGRSNTGELFF
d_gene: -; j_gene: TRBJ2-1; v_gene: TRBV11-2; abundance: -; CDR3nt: TGTGCCAGCGCGCGCCTCAGGGGACCCATGAATGAGCAGTTCTTC; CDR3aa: CASARLRGPMNEQFF
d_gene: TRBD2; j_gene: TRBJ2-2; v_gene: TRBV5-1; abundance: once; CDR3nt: TGCGCCAGCAGCCCCGGGACTAGCCCCACCGGGGAGCTGTTTTTT; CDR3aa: CASSPGTSPTGELFF
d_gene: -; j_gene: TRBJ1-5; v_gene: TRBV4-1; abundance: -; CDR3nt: TGCGCCAGCAGCCACAACCCCAAGTTGGGAGACAATCAGCCCCAGCATTTT; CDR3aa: CASSHNPKLGDNQPQHF
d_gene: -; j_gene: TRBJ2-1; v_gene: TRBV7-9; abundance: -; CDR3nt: TGTGGAGGCGGAATCTACAATGAGCAGTTCTTC; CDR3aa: CGGGIYNEQFF
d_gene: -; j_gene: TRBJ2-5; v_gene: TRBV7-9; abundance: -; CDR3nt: TGTGCCAGCAGCTTATTGGACTCGAAAGAGACCCAGTACTTC; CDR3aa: CASSLLDSKETQYF
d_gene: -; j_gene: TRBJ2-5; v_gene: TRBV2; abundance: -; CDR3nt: TGTGCCAGCAACAAGCGGGTCCAAGAGACCCAGTACTTC; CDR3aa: CASNKRVQETQYF
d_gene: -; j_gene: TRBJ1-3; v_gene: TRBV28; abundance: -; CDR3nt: TGTGCCAGCACTCCCGTGGCGGGCCGAGAGGGAAACACCATATATTTT; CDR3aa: CASTPVAGREGNTIYF
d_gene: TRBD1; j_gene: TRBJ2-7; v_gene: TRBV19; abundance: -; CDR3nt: TGTGCCAGTAGTATAACCCCGGGACAGGGCCTCGAGCAGTACTTC; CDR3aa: CASSITPGQGLEQYF
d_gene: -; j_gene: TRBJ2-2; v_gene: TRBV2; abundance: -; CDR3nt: TGTGCCAGCAGACAGGGCTCGAACACCGGGGAGCTGTTTTTT; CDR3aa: CASRQGSNTGELFF
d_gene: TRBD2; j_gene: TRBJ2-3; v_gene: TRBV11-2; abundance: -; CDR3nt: TGTGCCAGCAGCTTAGTCGCTAGCGGGGGCACAGATACGCAGTATTTT; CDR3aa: CASSLVASGGTDTQYF
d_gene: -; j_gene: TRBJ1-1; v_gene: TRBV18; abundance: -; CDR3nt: TGTGCCAGCTCACCAGCCCAGGGTAGGAGGAACACTGAAGCTTTCTTT; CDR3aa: CASSPAQGRRNTEAFF
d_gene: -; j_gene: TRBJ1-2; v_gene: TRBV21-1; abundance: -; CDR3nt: TGTGCCAGCAGCCCCCGGGACAGGTATGGCTACACCTTC; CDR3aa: CASSPRDRYGYTF
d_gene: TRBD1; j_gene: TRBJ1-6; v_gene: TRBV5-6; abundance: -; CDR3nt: TGTGCCAGCAGCTACCGGGACAGGGACAATTCACCCCTCCACTTT; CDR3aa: CASSYRDRDNSPLHF
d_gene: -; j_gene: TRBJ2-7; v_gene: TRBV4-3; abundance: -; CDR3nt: TGCGCCAGCAGCCAAGATTTTGCAGGTAACTACGAGCAGTACTTC; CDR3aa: CASSQDFAGNYEQYF
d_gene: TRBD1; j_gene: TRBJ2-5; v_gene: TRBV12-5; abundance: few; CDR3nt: TGTGCTAGTGGTGGACAGGTCGGGGAGACCCAGTACTTC; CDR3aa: CASGGQVGETQYF
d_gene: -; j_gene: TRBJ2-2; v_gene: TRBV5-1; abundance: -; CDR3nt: TGCGCCAGCAGCGACGCTGTACAGGCTGCTATCGGGGAGCTGTTTTTT; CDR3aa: CASSDAVQAAIGELFF
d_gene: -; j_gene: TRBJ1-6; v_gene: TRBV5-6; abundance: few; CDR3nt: TGTGCCAGCAGCCCGCTAGGGGGTTCCTATAATTCACCCCTCCACTTT; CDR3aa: CASSPLGGSYNSPLHF
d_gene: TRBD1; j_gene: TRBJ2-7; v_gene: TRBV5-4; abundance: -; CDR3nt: TGTGCCAGCAGCCCCCCGGGACAGATTTACGAGCAGTACTTC; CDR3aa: CASSPPGQIYEQYF